The clone carrying this T cell receptor beta chain was picked up a small number of times. The CDR3 totals 16 residues. Trimming stripped 0 bases from V and 3 bases from J, with 14 bases between. Germline V CDR1 and CDR2: SGHKS, YYEKEE (reference sequence). The sample originates from a study of T cells after yellow fever vaccination. TCRdb fed the 5' RACE reads into MiXCR, producing one record per CDR3 protein. The sample holds 450,000 to 600,000 distinct CDR3 sequences, around a sixth seen once. The source material was PBMCs, sampled 4 to 5 days after the first yellow fever vaccination. This receptor was obtained from a young man who received the YFV17D yellow fever vaccine. The chain employs TRBV5-5 and TRBJ2-3; D unclear. The CDR3 region is CASSLAPKMMTDTQYF. CDR3 sequence (DNA): TGTGCCAGCAGCTTGGCCCCCAAAATGATGACAGATACGCAGTATTTT.